The next 4 T cell receptor beta chains were all read from a single sample in a study of cytomegalovirus exposure and HLA in healthy donors. PCR was performed using 60 Vbeta and 13 Jbeta primers. TCRdb's table, derived via immunoSEQ multiplex PCR, lists solely in-frame clones and lacks some. Among fewer than 150,000 clones listed, around 72% were seen once. The sample consisted of PBMCs. The receptors here all came from a woman aged 40 to 50 in good health and CMV-seropositive.

This clone appeared once. The gene calls are TRBV6-1 and TRBJ2-7, with a possible D match to TRBD1 (7 bases). This CDR3 region has 14 residues. Trimming removed 8 bases from V and 1 base from J, with 15 bases in between. Germline V gives CDR1 MNHNS, CDR2 SASEGT. CDR3 DNA: TGTGCCAGCTCGGGGGACAGAGGATCCTACGAGCAGTACTTC. This gives the protein CASSGDRGSYEQYF.

V usage is TRBV7-8 and J usage is TRBJ2-5; possible D gene TRBD1, 6 bases. Judging by the DNA end, TRBJ2-7 fits better; the J call may be wrong. This CDR3 has 14 amino acids. Germline assignment: CDR1 SGHVS and CDR2 FQNEAQ. The CDR3 region has the DNA TGTGCCAGCAGCTGGGCGAGGGGGACCTACGAGCAGTACTTC. Its protein is CASSWARGTYEQYF.

The rearrangement uses TRBV5-1 and TRBJ1-2; 10 bases match TRBD1. Germline V gives CDR1 SGHRS, CDR2 YFSETQ. This CDR3 region has 14 residues. V shed 3 bases, J shed 6 bases, and the junction held 5 bases outside the gene matches. The DNA for the CDR3 is TGCGCCAGCAGCTCAGGACAGGGGGACCATGGCTACACCTTC. Translation gives CASSSGQGDHGYTF.

Comments on this clone: Other DNA sequences in this specimen translate into the identical CDR3. V and J are TRBV2 and TRBJ2-5; TRBD2 aligns across 7 bases. J gave up 2 bases and V 2 bases, and 5 bases lay outside the gene matches. Germline lookup yields CDR1 SNHLY and CDR2 FYNNEI. The CDR3 length is 15 residues. In DNA form, the CDR3 reads TGTGCCAGCAGTGAATTAGCGGGCGGACAAGAGACCCAGTACTTC. Translating gives CASSELAGGQETQYF.